This T cell receptor (beta chain) was sequenced in a study of cytomegalovirus exposure and HLA in healthy donors. This PCR relied on a set of 60 Vbeta primers and 13 Jbeta primers. Produced via immunoSEQ multiplex PCR; TCRdb's table is partial and in-frame only. Among about 160,000 clones listed, more than 70% were seen once. The length of the CDR3 is 14 residues. With 6 bases clipped from V and 3 bases from J, the junction kept 6 bases outside the gene matches. Germline CDR1 and CDR2: MNHNY and SVGAGI (reference sequence). This chain uses TRBV6-6 with TRBJ2-5; TRBD1 agrees at 8 bases. The sequence was obtained from a male donor in good health and CMV-seronegative. The sequenced sample was PBMCs. CDR3 sequence reads: CASSFTGGEETQYF. CDR3 nucleotide sequence: TGTGCCAGCAGCTTTACAGGGGGAGAAGAGACCCAGTACTTC.